The clone carrying this T cell receptor beta chain was seen many times. This entry comes from a study of CD8+CD57+ T cells in acquired aplastic anemia. Study-level background: An average of roughly 10 million reads for CD4+ cells was obtained from healthy donors.

With V trimmed by 6 bases and J by 1 base, 12 bases remained unmatched. Per germline, CDR1 MNHNS and CDR2 SASEGT. The CDR3 sequence is 17 residues long. TCR beta VDJ combinations and CDR3 sequences were profiled from genomic DNA. TCRdb re-analysed the reads in MiXCR, keeping a single row per CDR3 protein. The profile shows a few hundred thousand distinct CDR3 sequences, 30% to 40% of them singletons. The receptor's source is a human donor in good health, serving as a control. The chain joins TRBV6-1 to TRBJ2-7; 10 bases line up with TRBD1. The sample taken for sequencing was sorted CD4+, CD8+, or CD8+CD57+ T cells (not recorded which) from PBMCs. CDR3 coding DNA: TGTGCCAGCAGCGTAATGACAGGGGGCGGGTTATCCTACGAGCAGTACTTC. Its translation: CASSVMTGGGLSYEQYF.